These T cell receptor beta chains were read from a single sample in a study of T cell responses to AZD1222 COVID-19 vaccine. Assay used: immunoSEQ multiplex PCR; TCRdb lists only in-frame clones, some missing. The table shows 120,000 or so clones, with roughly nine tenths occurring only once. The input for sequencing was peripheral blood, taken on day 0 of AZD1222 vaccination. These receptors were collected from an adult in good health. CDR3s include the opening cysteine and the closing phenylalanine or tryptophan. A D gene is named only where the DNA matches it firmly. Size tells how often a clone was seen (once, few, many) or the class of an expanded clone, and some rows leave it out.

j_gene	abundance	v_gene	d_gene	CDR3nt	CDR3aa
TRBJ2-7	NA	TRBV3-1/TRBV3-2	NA	TGTGCCAGCAGCCAGGCAGGGGTCTACGAGCAGTACTTC	CASSQAGVYEQYF
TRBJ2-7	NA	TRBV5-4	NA	TGTGCCAGCAGCTTGGATGGTGGGACGTACGAGCAGTACTTC	CASSLDGGTYEQYF
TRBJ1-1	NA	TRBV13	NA	TGTGCCAGCAGCAACGGGTGGGGGAACACTGAAGCTTTCTTT	CASSNGWGNTEAFF
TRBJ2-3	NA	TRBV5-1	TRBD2	TGCGCCAGCAGCTTGAGCGGGGCAGATACGCAGTATTTT	CASSLSGADTQYF
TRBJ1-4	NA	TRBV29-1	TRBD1	TGCAGCGTTGGGCCGGGACAGGGGGATGAAAAACTGTTTTTT	CSVGPGQGDEKLFF
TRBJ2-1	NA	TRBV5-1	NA	TGCGCCAGCAGCTTGGGTCAGGCTTACAATGAGCAGTTCTTC	CASSLGQAYNEQFF
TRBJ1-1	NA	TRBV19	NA	TGTGCCAGTAGGGTAGGGAGTGAAGCTTTCTTT	CASRVGSEAFF
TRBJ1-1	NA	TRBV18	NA	TGTGCCAGCTCACCTGCGGGTGACACTGAAGCTTTCTTT	CASSPAGDTEAFF
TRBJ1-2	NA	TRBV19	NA	TGTGCCAGTCGGGACCTTTGGGCCGGCTACACCTTC	CASRDLWAGYTF
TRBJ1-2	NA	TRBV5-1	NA	TGCGCCAGCAGCTTGGGAACACCGGGACGGTCACACTATGGCTACACCTTC	CASSLGTPGRSHYGYTF
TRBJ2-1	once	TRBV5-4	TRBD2	TGTGCCAGCAGCTCCGGGACTAGCGTGGACAATGAGCAGTTCTTC	CASSSGTSVDNEQFF
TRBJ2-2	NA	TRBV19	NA	TGTGCCAGTAGTATAGACCAGGGGCCACCACTAGACACCGGGGAGCTGTTTTTT	CASSIDQGPPLDTGELFF
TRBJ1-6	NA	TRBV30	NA	TGTGCCTGGAATAGGGGGGTTCTGAAGGATAATTCACCCCTCCACTTT	CAWNRGVLKDNSPLHF
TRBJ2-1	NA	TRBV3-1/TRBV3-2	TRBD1	TGTGCCAGCAGCCAAACGGGACAGGGGAGGTTCAATGAGCAGTTCTTC	CASSQTGQGRFNEQFF
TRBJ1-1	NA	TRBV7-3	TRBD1	TGTGCCAGCAGCCTTGACAGGGAGGGCGAAGCTTTCTTT	CASSLDREGEAFF
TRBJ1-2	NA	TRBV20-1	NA	TGCAGTGCTCCGTCCTCGAGGGGCTACACCTTC	CSAPSSRGYTF
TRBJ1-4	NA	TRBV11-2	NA	TGTGCCAGCAGCTTAGAAGCTAATGAAAAACTGTTTTTT	CASSLEANEKLFF
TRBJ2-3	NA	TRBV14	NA	TGTGCCAGCAGCCCGAGGGCGCTAGCAGATACGCAGTATTTT	CASSPRALADTQYF
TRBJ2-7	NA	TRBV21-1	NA	TGTGCCAGCAGCAAATGGATGCAGGGAGGGCACGAGCAGTACTTC	CASSKWMQGGHEQYF
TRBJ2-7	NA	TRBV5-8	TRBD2	TGTGCCAGCAGCTTCGGGACTAGCGGGGGCTACGAGCAGTACTTC	CASSFGTSGGYEQYF
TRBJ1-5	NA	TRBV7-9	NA	TGTGCCAGCAGCTTAGACAGCCTCAATCAGCCCCAGCATTTT	CASSLDSLNQPQHF
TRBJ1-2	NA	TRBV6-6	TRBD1	TGTGCCAGCAGTCAGGCCTCCGGGACAGGGGACCCCTATGGCTACACCTTC	CASSQASGTGDPYGYTF
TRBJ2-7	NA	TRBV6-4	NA	TGTGCCAGCAGTCCTCCGGGGAAGGCCGAAGGGGACGAGCAGTACTTC	CASSPPGKAEGDEQYF
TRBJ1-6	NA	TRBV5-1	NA	TGCGCCAGCAGCTTGTCGACCGTCGGGGATTCACCCCTCCACTTT	CASSLSTVGDSPLHF
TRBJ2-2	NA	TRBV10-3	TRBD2	TGTGCCATCAGTGGAACTAGCGGGGGTTTCACCGGGGAGCTGTTTTTT	CAISGTSGGFTGELFF
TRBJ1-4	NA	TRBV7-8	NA	TGTGCCAGCAGCTCTGGTAGCGGAAAACTGTTTTTT	CASSSGSGKLFF
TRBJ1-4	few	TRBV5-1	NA	TGCGCCAGCAGCTTCTCCCTAAATGAAAAACTGTTTTTT	CASSFSLNEKLFF
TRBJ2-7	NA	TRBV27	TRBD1	TGTGCCAGCAGTTTAGCCCGGACAGGGAGCGAGCAGTACTTC	CASSLARTGSEQYF
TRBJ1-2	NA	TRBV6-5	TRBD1	TGTGCCAGCAGTTATGGGAGGGACAGCAACTATGGCTACACCTTC	CASSYGRDSNYGYTF
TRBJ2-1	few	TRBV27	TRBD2	TGTGCCAGCAGTCCGGTAGCGGGAGGTGCTCGCAATGAGCAGTTCTTC	CASSPVAGGARNEQFF
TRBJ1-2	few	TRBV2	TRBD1	TGTGCCAGCACCCCCGGACAGGGATCAAACTATGGCTACACCTTC	CASTPGQGSNYGYTF
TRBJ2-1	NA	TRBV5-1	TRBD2	TGCGCCAGCAGCTTGGAGGGGACTAGTTACAATGAGCAGTTCTTC	CASSLEGTSYNEQFF
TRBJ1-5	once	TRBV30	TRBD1	TGTGCCTGGGGGACAGGGAAATTTCAGCCCCAGCATTTT	CAWGTGKFQPQHF
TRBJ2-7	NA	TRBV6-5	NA	TGTGCCAGCAGTTACGGGCAGCACTCCTACGAGCAGTACTTC	CASSYGQHSYEQYF
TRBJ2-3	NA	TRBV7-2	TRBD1	TGTGCCAGCAGCCAGCGTCCGGACAGGGATGGGACAGATACGCAGTATTTT	CASSQRPDRDGTDTQYF
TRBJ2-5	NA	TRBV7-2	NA	TGTGCCAGCAGCCCATGGACCCGGGGGACGGAAGAGACCCAGTACTTC	CASSPWTRGTEETQYF
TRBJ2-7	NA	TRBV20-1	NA	TGCAGTGCTAGTGTCGAGACCCCCTACGAGCAGTACTTC	CSASVETPYEQYF
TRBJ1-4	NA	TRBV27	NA	TGTGCCAGCAGTGCATCCCAGGGATGGGGTGAAAAACTGTTTTTT	CASSASQGWGEKLFF
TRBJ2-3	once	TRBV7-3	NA	TGTGCCAGCAGCTTGGGACAACACACAGATACGCAGTATTTT	CASSLGQHTDTQYF
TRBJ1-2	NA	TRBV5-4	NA	TGTGCCAGCAGCTTGGAGGGCAGATCCTATGGCTACACCTTC	CASSLEGRSYGYTF
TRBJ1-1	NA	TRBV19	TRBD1	TGTGCCAGCACCGACAGGGGCCGACCCCCTAATGAAGCTTTCTTT	CASTDRGRPPNEAFF
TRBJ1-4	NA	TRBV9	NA	TGTGCCAGCAGCGAACATCCCGGGACGGTGAATGAAAAACTGTTTTTT	CASSEHPGTVNEKLFF
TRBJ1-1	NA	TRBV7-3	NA	TGTGCCAGCAGCTCCGGGACGCCCACTGAAGCTTTCTTT	CASSSGTPTEAFF
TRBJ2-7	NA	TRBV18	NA	TGTGCCAGCTCACCCACTGGTCTCCGGTCCGAGCAGTACTTC	CASSPTGLRSEQYF
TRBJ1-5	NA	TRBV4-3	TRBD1	TGCGCCAGCAGCCCCGGGACAGAGGTTTATCAGCCCCAGCATTTT	CASSPGTEVYQPQHF
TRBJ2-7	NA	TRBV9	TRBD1	TGTGCCAGCAGCGTGGGACAGGGGGGATTGTTCGAGCAGTACTTC	CASSVGQGGLFEQYF
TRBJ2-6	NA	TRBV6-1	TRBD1	TGTGCCAGCAGTGAACCCGGGGACAGGGGCTCTGGGGCCAACGTCCTGACTTTC	CASSEPGDRGSGANVLTF
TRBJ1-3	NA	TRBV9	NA	TGTGCCAGCAGCGTAGGCAATACACCGGGAAACACCATATATTTT	CASSVGNTPGNTIYF
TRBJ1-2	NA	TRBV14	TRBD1	TGTGCCAGCAGCCAGACAGGGGACAGCTATGGCTACACCTTC	CASSQTGDSYGYTF
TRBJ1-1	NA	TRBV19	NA	TGTGCCAGTAGTTCGGGGCTGAACACTGAAGCTTTCTTT	CASSSGLNTEAFF
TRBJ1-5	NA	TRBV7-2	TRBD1	TGTGCCAGCAGCTTAAGGCAGGGGGCAAGACAGCCCCAGCATTTT	CASSLRQGARQPQHF
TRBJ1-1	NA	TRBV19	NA	TGTGCCAGTAGTATCGGCGGGACGGGCATGAACACTGAAGCTTTCTTT	CASSIGGTGMNTEAFF
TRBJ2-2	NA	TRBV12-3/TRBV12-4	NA	TGTGCCAGCAGTTTCAGGGCTACCGGGGAGCTGTTTTTT	CASSFRATGELFF